The rows below give T cell receptor beta chains drawn from one sample of a study of blood T cell repertoires in COVID-19. The protocol was immunoSEQ multiplex PCR, while the TCRdb copy is restricted to in-frame clones and leaves out a portion. The top ten clones hold roughly 1.6% of a sample with almost 250,000 clones, approximately 86% of them seen once. Sequencing was done on a sample of PBMCs or T cells enriched from blood (not recorded which). These TCRs come from a woman aged 45 to 65 who had recovered from COVID-19. The CDR3 runs from the conserved cysteine through the conserved F or W. A D gene is named only where the DNA matches it firmly.

d_gene,v_gene,j_gene,len,CDR3aa
TRBD1,TRBV7-2,TRBJ1-2,17,CASSLEGRGLKIKGYTF
TRBD1,TRBV30,TRBJ2-1,18,CAWRISRTGGNNYNEQFF
.,TRBV7-2,TRBJ2-2,15,CASRSQVLNTGELFF
TRBD2,TRBV5-1,TRBJ2-1,14,CASSHVAGGEEQFF
TRBD1,TRBV27,TRBJ1-5,15,CASSSRTGRNQPQHF
.,TRBV5-1,TRBJ1-1,14,CASSLSGRGTEAFF
.,TRBV28,TRBJ1-2,14,CASNLVLQGRGYTF
TRBD2,TRBV11-2,TRBJ2-1,18,CASRGASGSGGFNNEQFF
TRBD1,TRBV28,TRBJ1-3,15,CASSLERQGRNTIYF
TRBD1,TRBV6-6,TRBJ1-2,12,CASRGTGDGYTF
.,TRBV12-3/TRBV12-4,TRBJ2-7,12,CASSLGRYEQYF
.,TRBV5-4,TRBJ2-2,16,CASSMAGNADTGELFF
.,TRBV29-1,TRBJ1-2,14,CSVDNRPNNYGYTF
.,TRBV6-1,TRBJ1-2,13,CASSEGQTIGYTF
.,TRBV2,TRBJ2-5,14,CASSVEGLRETQYF
TRBD2,TRBV10-3,TRBJ2-3,15,CASRTSGMLGDTQYF
TRBD1,TRBV27,TRBJ2-7,15,CASGTRQGSNHEQYF